This T cell receptor beta chain was recovered during a study of T cells in Graves' hyperthyroidism and ophthalmopathy. Participants, patients aged 18 to 65, had newly diagnosed hyperthyroidism with a duration under 2 months. Germline V gene lookup returns CDR1 LNHDA and CDR2 SQIVND (reference sequence). The CDR3 spans 18 residues. Trimming took 4 bases from V and 0 from J; bases not matched to a gene: 6. Study-wide results and caveats: Most thyroid clonotypes expanded above 0.001 appeared in blood too.

On this clonotype itself: Its antigen is unidentified.

Amplification yielded TCR beta CDR3 regions, with RNA transcripts as the source. First-round RT-PCR with HTBI primers amplified the TCR CDR3 region. TCRdb ran MiXCR on the multiplex PCR reads and lists one entry per CDR3 protein. Of under 400,000 distinct CDR3 sequences listed, about 15% were seen once; the top ten hold 9.5% to 11%. Sequenced sample: blood. The TCR originated in a woman aged 55-75 years with Graves' hyperthyroidism. V is TRBV19 and J is TRBJ2-1, with 13 bases aligning to TRBD2. CDR3 sequence (DNA): TGTGCCAGTAGTAGGGGACTAGCGGGGCTGAGCTCCTACAATGAGCAGTTCTTC. It codes for CASSRGLAGLSSYNEQFF. The full variable domain, its missing parts supplied by reference TRBV19 and TRBJ2-1, is DGGITQSPKYLFRKEGQNVTLSCEQNLNHDAMYWYRQDPGQGLRLIYYSQIVNDFQKGDIAEGYSVSREKKESFPLTVTSAQKNPTAFYLCASSRGLAGLSSYNEQFFGPGTRLTVL.